This T cell receptor beta chain came from a study of blood T cell repertoires in COVID-19. Study in general: Whether acute or convalescent, the COVID-19 samples came from the United States, Italy and Spain. PBMCs, B-cell-depleted T cells, or T cells provided the cDNA or gDNA that made up the material.

Germline V gene data show CDR1 as LGHNA and CDR2 as YSLEER. Between the trimmed V and J ends, which lost 0 bases and 0 bases, there was a span of 11 bases. The CDR3 totals 16 residues. Some clones are missing from TCRdb's copy, which holds only in-frame ones; the method was immunoSEQ multiplex PCR. The sample yields nearly 40,000 clones, about 82% seen once. Specimen: peripheral blood. The clonotype comes from an elderly man with active or convalescent COVID-19. The rearrangement links TRBV4-3 to TRBJ1-1; no definite D call. The CDR3 loop reads CASSQDKEIMNTEAFF. The CDR3 coding sequence is TGCGCCAGCAGCCAAGATAAGGAGATAATGAACACTGAAGCTTTCTTT.